Presented here are 19 T cell receptor beta chains from one specimen sequenced in a study of T-cell reconstitution after alpha-beta-depleted transplantation in children. Preparing the TCRbeta library involved the use of unique molecular identifiers. In TCRdb, the PCR reads were re-called with MiXCR into one record per CDR3 protein. The sample has about 600,000 distinct CDR3 sequences; about 11% are singletons. Sequenced material: PBMCs from the stem cell graft donor, taken from the stem cell graft. The receptors were sampled from a human donor who donated a stem cell graft to a child with acute myeloid leukemia.

There are a few counts of this clonotype. The chain uses TRBV20-1 and TRBJ2-7, with 8 positions matching TRBD2. The germline V gene encodes CDR1 DFQATT and CDR2 SNEGSKA (reference sequence). The V gene end was trimmed by 6 bases and the J gene end by 2 bases; junction bases not matched to a gene: 6. The length of the CDR3 is 13 residues. The CDR3 nucleotides are TGCAGTGCAGCTGCGGGAGGTCCCTACGAGCAGTACTTC. Its protein is CSAAAGGPYEQYF.

This clonotype was detected only a few times. The chain links TRBV7-3 to TRBJ2-7, with 7 bases that match TRBD2. The CDR3 sequence is 15 residues long. Germline V lookup: CDR1 SGHTA, CDR2 FQGTGA. V lost 0 bases, J lost 3 bases, and 5 bases stayed unmatched. CDR3 loop: CASSLTSLAVYEQYF. CDR3 DNA sequence: TGTGCCAGCAGCTTAACCTCCCTAGCGGTCTACGAGCAGTACTTC.

Turning to this clonotype: The final CDR3 position lacks the conserved phenylalanine or tryptophan, pointing to a likely read error. The rearrangement uses TRBV18 and TRBJ1-1; D is possibly TRBD1 (5 bases). V was trimmed by 8 bases and J by 1 base, leaving 11 bases between them. CDR1 KGHSH and CDR2 LQKENI come from the germline V gene. There are 13 residues in the CDR3. CDR3: CASRLGQNTEAFY. The CDR3 DNA follows: TGTGCCAGCAGACTGGGGCAGAACACTGAAGCTTTCTAT.

The chain recombines TRBV4-3 with TRBJ1-2; D unclear. The CDR3 consists of 16 residues. Trimming pared 0 bases from V and 7 bases from J, leaving 18 bases between. CDR1 LGHNA and CDR2 YSLEER come from the germline V gene. The CDR3 is CASSQEETAEGGGYTF. The CDR3, as DNA: TGCGCCAGCAGCCAAGAGGAAACCGCGGAGGGTGGTGGCTACACCTTC.

This clonotype showed up many times. The chain links TRBV15 to TRBJ2-7, with a weak D call TRBD1 (5 bases). Germline V gene lookup returns CDR1 LNHNV and CDR2 YYDKDF (reference sequence). This CDR3 is 17 amino acids long. Trimming stripped 0 bases from V and 3 bases from J, with 18 bases between. The CDR3 bases are TGTGCCACCAGCAGAGATCCAAGTCCCTCAGGGTTCTACGAGCAGTACTTC. It specifies CATSRDPSPSGFYEQYF.

This chain uses TRBV9 with TRBJ2-1; D perhaps matches TRBD2 (6 bases). Germline V CDR1 and CDR2: SGDLS, YYNGEE. V was shortened by 3 bases and J by 15 bases, with 22 bases between the two germline ends. The CDR3 has 14 residues. CDR3 in amino acids: CASSDSDRDSLMFF. Written as DNA, the CDR3 is TGTGCCAGCAGCGATTCAGACCGGGACTCCCTAATGTTCTTC. The entire variable domain, with the rest obtained from reference TRBV9 and TRBJ2-1, is as follows: DSGVTQTPKHLITATGQRVTLRCSPRSGDLSVYWYQQSLDQGLQFLIQYYNGEERAKGNILERFSAQQFPDLHSELNLSSLELGDSALYFCASSDSDRDSLMFFGPGTRLTVL.

This clonotype was found many times. V gene TRBV20-1 combines with J gene TRBJ2-1; 11 nucleotides match TRBD2. Germline V gene sequence: CDR1 DFQATT, CDR2 SNEGSKA (reference sequence). The CDR3 runs 14 residues. The V gene end was trimmed by 3 bases and the J gene end by 7 bases; junction bases not matched to a gene: 5. The CDR3 coding sequence is TGCAGTGCTAGGGCTAGCGGGAGGATAAATGAGCAGTTCTTC. It codes for CSARASGRINEQFF.

This clonotype was picked up many times. The rearrangement uses TRBV29-1 and TRBJ2-1, with 8 bases lining up with TRBD2. Unmatched junction bases numbered 12, after V lost 8 bases and J lost 6 bases. The germline gives CDR1 SQVTM, CDR2 ANQGSEA. The CDR3 has 14 amino acids. CDR3 region: CSTLRRGLGNEQFF. The CDR3 region has the DNA TGCAGCACCCTAAGGAGGGGACTAGGCAATGAGCAGTTCTTC.

This clonotype was counted only a few times. The chain links TRBV20-1 to TRBJ2-1; a possible D gene is TRBD2 (6 bases). The CDR3 sequence is 15 residues long. The germline CDR1 and CDR2 sequences are DFQATT and SNEGSKA (reference sequence). Deletions cut 6 bases from V and 4 bases from J, with 19 bases between. Here the CDR3 reads CSAQGSGRRYNEQFF. DNA of the CDR3: TGCAGTGCACAAGGCTCCGGGAGACGATACAATGAGCAGTTCTTC.

This clonotype showed up many times. V is TRBV12-3 or TRBV12-4 and J is TRBJ2-1; TRBD2 might be the D (7 bases). The V end lost 6 bases, the J end lost 6 bases, and 18 bases lay between the germline ends. CDR3 size: 15 residues. The CDR3 region is CASRIGLEGGNEQFF. The CDR3 DNA is TGTGCCAGCAGGATTGGACTAGAGGGGGGCAATGAGCAGTTCTTC.

The rearrangement joins TRBV6-5 to TRBJ2-3; the match to TRBD1 covers 9 bases. The CDR3 runs to 15 residues. Losses at the gene ends were 4 bases for V and 4 bases for J; bases not matched to a gene: 6. Germline CDR1 is MNHEY and CDR2 is SVGAGI. This CDR3 is CASSSGQGFADTQYF. CDR3 DNA: TGTGCCAGCAGTTCCGGACAGGGGTTTGCAGATACGCAGTATTTT.

This clonotype was observed a few times. This rearrangement joins TRBV4-2 to TRBJ2-7; a possible D gene is TRBD2 (6 bases). Trimming took 1 base from V and 3 from J, leaving 13 bases between them. CDR1 and CDR2 from the germline V gene are LGHNA and YNFKEQ. The CDR3 is made up of 15 amino acids. CDR3 DNA sequence: TGTGCCAGCAGCCAAGTGCTAGCGCCTTACTACGAGCAGTACTTC. Translation gives CASSQVLAPYYEQYF.

This clonotype was picked up many times. This rearrangement joins TRBV5-1 to TRBJ2-1; D is unclear. The CDR3 extends over 15 amino acids. Trimming took off 1 base at V and 4 bases at J, with 12 bases between the two ends. CDR1 is SGHRS, CDR2 YFSETQ, per germline. The CDR3: CASSLIQSVYNEQFF. CDR3 nucleotides: TGCGCCAGCAGCTTGATCCAGTCGGTATACAATGAGCAGTTCTTC. The whole variable domain, filled in from reference TRBV5-1 and TRBJ2-1, reads KAGVTQTPRYLIKTRGQQVTLSCSPISGHRSVSWYQQTPGQGLQFLFEYFSETQRNKGNFPGRFSGRQFSNSRSEMNVSTLELGDSALYLCASSLIQSVYNEQFFGPGTRLTVL.

This sequence joins TRBV4-3 and TRBJ2-1, with a possible D match to TRBD2 (5 bases). CDR1 and CDR2 from the germline V gene are LGHNA and YSLEER. V was trimmed by 4 bases and J by 3 bases, leaving 13 bases between them. CDR3 length: 15 residues. The CDR3 DNA sequence: TGCGCCAGCAGCCTTAGCGACTCCCTCTACAATGAGCAGTTCTTC. Translation: CASSLSDSLYNEQFF.

V gene TRBV7-9 combines with J gene TRBJ2-1; 7 bases align to TRBD1. CDR1 is SEHNR and CDR2 is FQNEAQ in the germline V gene (reference sequence). This CDR3 is 13 amino acids long. The V segment lost 1 base and the J segment 9 bases; nucleotides outside the gene matches: 3. The CDR3 loop is CASSLERGLEQFF. CDR3 DNA: TGTGCCAGCAGCTTAGAGAGGGGGCTTGAGCAGTTCTTC.

This clonotype was counted only a few times. The V gene is TRBV30, the J gene TRBJ2-3; 7 bases line up with TRBD2. CDR1 is GTSNPN and CDR2 is SVGIG in the germline V gene (reference sequence). V was pared by 5 bases and J by 6 bases, with 8 bases of the junction left unmatched. The CDR3 runs to 13 residues. The DNA of the CDR3 is TGTGCCTGGGGGCGAAGCGGGATCGATACGCAGTATTTT. Translated, it gives CAWGRSGIDTQYF.

This clonotype was found many times. The V call is TRBV6-2 or TRBV6-3, the J call TRBJ2-5; TRBD2 matches 7 bases. CDR1 and CDR2 from the germline V gene are MNHEY and SVGEGT. The CDR3 is made up of 16 amino acids. DNA for the CDR3: TGTGCTACCACGAGGGCTAGCGGAGGTTTCCAAGAGACCCAGTACTTC. Its protein is CATTRASGGFQETQYF.

The chain recombines TRBV11-1 with TRBJ1-4, with D tentatively TRBD1 (6 bases). The CDR3 is 19 amino acids. The V end was cut by 2 bases, the J end by 0 bases, with 19 bases between. From germline, CDR1 is SGHAT and CDR2 FQDESV (reference sequence). The CDR3 nucleotides are TGTGCCAGCAGCTTATTCATGGGGGACACCTACGCAACTAATGAAAAACTGTTTTTT. It yields the protein CASSLFMGDTYATNEKLFF.

This clonotype was observed a few times. This sequence joins TRBV11-2 and TRBJ2-3, with D possibly being TRBD1 (5 bases). Germline loops: CDR1 SGHAT, CDR2 FQNNGV. Trimming removed 4 bases from V and 2 bases from J, with 22 bases in between. CDR3 length equals 18 residues. For the CDR3, the DNA is TGTGCCAGCAGCTCCACCCTCCAGGGCCCCACACACACAGATACGCAGTATTTT. Residues: CASSSTLQGPTHTDTQYF.